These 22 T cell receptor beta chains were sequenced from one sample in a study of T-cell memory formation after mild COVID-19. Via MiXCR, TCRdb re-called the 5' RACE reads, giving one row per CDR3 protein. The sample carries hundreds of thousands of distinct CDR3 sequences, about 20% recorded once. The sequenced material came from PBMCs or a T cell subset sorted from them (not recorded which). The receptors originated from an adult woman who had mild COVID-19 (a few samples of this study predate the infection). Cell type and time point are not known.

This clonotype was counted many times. The CDR3, as DNA: TGTGCCAGCAGCCCCAGACGGCTACTATTTTACGAGCAGTACTTC. Translated, it gives CASSPRRLLFYEQYF. The rearrangement links TRBV7-8 to TRBJ2-7; no clear D. This CDR3 is 15 amino acids long. Between the trimmed V and J ends, which lost 5 bases and 4 bases, there was a span of 18 bases. CDR1 SGHVS and CDR2 FQNEAQ come from the germline V gene.

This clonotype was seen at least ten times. CDR3 loop: CASSFGLAVSYEQYF. As DNA, the CDR3 is TGTGCCAGCAGCTTCGGCCTAGCGGTCTCCTACGAGCAGTACTTC. The chain combines TRBV7-8 with TRBJ2-7, with 7 bases matching TRBD2. The CDR3 is 15 residues long. J was trimmed by 0 bases and V by 3 bases; bases with no gene match: 5. Germline CDR1 reads SGHVS; CDR2 reads FQNEAQ.

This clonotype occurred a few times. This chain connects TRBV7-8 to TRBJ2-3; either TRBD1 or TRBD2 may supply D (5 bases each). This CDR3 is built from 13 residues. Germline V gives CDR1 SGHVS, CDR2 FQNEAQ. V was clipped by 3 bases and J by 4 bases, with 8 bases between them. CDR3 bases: TGTGCCAGCAGCTTTCGGGGACCAGATACGCAGTATTTT. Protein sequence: CASSFRGPDTQYF.

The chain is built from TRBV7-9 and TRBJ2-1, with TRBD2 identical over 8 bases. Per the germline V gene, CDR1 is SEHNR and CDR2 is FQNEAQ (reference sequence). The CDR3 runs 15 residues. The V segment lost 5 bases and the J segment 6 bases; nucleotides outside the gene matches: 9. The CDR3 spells CASSPWTSSGNEQFF. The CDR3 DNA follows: TGTGCCAGCAGCCCGTGGACTAGCTCGGGCAATGAGCAGTTCTTC.

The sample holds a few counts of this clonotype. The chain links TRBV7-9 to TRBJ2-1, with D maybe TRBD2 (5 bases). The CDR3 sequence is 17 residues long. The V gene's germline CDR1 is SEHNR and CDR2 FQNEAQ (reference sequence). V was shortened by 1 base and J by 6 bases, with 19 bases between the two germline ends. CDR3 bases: TGTGCCAGCAGCTTAGGGGTGGGGAGCAGCAAGCTCAATGAGCAGTTCTTC. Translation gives CASSLGVGSSKLNEQFF.

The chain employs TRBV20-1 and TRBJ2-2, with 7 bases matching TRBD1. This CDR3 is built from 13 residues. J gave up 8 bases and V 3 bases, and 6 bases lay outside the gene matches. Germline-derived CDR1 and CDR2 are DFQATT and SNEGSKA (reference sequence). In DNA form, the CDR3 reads TGCAGTGCTAGGAAGGGGGCTGCGGGGGAGCTGTTTTTT. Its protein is CSARKGAAGELFF.

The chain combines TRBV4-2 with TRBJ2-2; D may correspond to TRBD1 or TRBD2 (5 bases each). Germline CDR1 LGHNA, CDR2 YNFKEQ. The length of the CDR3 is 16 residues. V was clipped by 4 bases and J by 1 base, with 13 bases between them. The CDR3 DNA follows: TGTGCCAGCAGCCGACCCGGGACGGTGAACACCGGGGAGCTGTTTTTT. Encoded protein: CASSRPGTVNTGELFF.

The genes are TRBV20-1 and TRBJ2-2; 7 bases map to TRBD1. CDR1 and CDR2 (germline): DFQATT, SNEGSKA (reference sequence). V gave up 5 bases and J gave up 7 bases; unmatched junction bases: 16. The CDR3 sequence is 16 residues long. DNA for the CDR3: TGCAGTGCTGGGACAGACACCCATCAGGCGGGCGGGGAGCTGTTTTTT. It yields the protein CSAGTDTHQAGGELFF.

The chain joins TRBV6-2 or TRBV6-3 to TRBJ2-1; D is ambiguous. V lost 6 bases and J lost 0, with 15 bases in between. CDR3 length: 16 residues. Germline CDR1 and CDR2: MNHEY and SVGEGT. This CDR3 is CASRPAGVSSYNEQFF. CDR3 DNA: TGTGCCAGCAGGCCCGCAGGAGTTTCCTCCTACAATGAGCAGTTCTTC.

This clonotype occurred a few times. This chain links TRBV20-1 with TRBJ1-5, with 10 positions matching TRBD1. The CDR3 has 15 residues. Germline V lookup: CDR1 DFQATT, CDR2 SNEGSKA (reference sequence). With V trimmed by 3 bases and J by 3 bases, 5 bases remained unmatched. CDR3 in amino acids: CSASGGTGDNQPQHF. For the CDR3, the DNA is TGCAGTGCTAGTGGGGGGACAGGGGACAATCAGCCCCAGCATTTT.

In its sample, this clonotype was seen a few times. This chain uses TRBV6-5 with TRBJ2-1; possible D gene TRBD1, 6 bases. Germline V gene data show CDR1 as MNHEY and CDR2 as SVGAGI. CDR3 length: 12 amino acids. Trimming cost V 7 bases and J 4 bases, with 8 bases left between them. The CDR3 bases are TGTGCCAGCAATACAGGGTACAATGAGCAGTTCTTC. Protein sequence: CASNTGYNEQFF.

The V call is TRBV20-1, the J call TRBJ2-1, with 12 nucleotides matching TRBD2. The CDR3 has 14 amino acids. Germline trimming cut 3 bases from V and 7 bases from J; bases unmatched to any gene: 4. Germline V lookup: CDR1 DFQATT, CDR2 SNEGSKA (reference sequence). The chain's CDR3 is CSASASGGGNEQFF. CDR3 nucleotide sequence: TGCAGTGCTAGCGCTAGCGGGGGGGGAAATGAGCAGTTCTTC.

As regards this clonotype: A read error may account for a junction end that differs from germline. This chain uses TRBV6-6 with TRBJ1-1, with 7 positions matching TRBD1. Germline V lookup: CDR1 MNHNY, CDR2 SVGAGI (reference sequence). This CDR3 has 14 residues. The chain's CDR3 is CASSLIQGNAEAFF. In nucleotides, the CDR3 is TGTGCCAGCAGTTTGATACAGGGGAACGCTGAAGCTTTCTTT.

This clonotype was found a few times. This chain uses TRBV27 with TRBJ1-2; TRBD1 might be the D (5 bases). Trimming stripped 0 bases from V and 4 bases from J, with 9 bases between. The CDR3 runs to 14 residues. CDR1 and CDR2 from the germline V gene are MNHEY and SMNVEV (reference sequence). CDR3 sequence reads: CASSLSGGTYGYTF. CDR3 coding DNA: TGTGCCAGCAGTTTATCGGGGGGGACCTATGGCTACACCTTC.

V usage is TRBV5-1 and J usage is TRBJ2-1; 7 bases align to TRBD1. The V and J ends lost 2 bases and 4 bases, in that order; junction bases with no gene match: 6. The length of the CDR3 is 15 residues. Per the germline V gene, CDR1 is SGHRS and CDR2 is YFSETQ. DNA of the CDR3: TGCGCCAGCAGCTTCAGGACAGGCTTTTACAATGAGCAGTTCTTC. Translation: CASSFRTGFYNEQFF.

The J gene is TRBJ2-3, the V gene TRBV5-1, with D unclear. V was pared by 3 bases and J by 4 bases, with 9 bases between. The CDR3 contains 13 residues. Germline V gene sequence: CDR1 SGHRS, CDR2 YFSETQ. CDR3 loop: CASSYEQPDTQYF. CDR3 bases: TGCGCCAGCAGCTATGAACAACCAGATACGCAGTATTTT.

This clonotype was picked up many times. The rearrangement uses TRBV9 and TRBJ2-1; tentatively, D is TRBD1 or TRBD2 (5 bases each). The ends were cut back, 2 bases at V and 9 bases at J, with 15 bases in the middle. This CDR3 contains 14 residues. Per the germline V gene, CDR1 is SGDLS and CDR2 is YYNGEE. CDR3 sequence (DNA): TGTGCCAGCAGCGTGGGGACGGTGAAGAGTGAGCAGTTCTTC. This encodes CASSVGTVKSEQFF.

The CDR3, as DNA: TGTGCCAGCAGAGCTCCGGCGGGGGAACAGGGACCACCCTACGAGCAGTACTTC. It codes for CASRAPAGEQGPPYEQYF. This chain connects TRBV7-9 to TRBJ2-7, with D tentatively TRBD2 (7 bases). The germline V gene has CDR1 SEHNR and CDR2 FQNEAQ (reference sequence). Deletions cut 6 bases from V and 2 bases from J, with 26 bases between. CDR3 length equals 18 residues.

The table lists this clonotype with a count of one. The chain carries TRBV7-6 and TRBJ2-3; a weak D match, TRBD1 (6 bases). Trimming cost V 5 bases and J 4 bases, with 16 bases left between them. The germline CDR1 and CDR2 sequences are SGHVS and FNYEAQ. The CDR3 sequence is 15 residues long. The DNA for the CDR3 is TGTGCCAGCAGCCTGGCCACAGGGCGCGCAGATACGCAGTATTTT. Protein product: CASSLATGRADTQYF. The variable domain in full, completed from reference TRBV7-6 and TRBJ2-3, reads GAGVSQSPRYKVTKRGQDVALRCDPISGHVSLYWYRQALGQGPEFLTYFNYEAQQDKSGLPNDRFSAERPEGSISTLTIQRTEQRDSAMYRCASSLATGRADTQYFGPGTRLTVL.

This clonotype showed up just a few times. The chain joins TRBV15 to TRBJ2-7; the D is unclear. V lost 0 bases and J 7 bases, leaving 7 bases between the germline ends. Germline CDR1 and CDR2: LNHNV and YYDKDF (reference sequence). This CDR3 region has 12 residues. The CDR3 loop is CATSREYGEQYF. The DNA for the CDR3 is TGTGCCACCAGCAGAGAGTACGGTGAGCAGTACTTC.

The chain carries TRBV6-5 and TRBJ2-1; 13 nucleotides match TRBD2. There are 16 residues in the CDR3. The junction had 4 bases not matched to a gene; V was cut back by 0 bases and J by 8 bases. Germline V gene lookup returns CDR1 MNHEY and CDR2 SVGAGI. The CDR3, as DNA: TGTGCCAGCAGTTACTCGTCACTAGCGGGGGGGCATGAGCAGTTCTTC. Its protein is CASSYSSLAGGHEQFF.

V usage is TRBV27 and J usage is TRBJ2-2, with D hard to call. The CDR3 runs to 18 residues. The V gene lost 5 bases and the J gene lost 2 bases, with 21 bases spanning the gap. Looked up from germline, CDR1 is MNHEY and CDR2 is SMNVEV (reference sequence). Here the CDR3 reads CASSIPLRPSPNTGELFF. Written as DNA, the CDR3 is TGTGCCAGCAGTATCCCACTCCGGCCCTCCCCCAACACCGGGGAGCTGTTTTTT.